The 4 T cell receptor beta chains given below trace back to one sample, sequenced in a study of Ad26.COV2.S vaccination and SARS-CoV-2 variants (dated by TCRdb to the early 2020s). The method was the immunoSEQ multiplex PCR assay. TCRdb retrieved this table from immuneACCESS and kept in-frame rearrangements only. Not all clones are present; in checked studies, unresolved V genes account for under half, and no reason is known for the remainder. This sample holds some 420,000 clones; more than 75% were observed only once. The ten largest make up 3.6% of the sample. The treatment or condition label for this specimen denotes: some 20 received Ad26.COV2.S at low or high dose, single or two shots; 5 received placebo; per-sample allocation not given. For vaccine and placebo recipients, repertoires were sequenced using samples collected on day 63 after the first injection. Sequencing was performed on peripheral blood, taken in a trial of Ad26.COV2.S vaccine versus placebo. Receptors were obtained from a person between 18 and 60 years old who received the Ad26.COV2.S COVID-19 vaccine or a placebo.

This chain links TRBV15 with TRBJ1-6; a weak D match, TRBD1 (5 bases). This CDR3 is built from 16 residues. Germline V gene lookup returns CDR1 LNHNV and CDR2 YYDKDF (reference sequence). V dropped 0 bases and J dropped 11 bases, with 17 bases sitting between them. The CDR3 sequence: CATSRDPRTGRAPLHF. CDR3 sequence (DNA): TGTGCCACCAGCAGAGATCCTCGGACGGGACGGGCACCCCTCCACTTT.

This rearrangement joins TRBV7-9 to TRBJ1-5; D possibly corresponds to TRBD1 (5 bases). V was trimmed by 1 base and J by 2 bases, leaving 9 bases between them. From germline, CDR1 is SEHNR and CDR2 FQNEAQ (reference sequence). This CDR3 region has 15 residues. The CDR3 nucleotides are TGTGCCAGCAGCTTAGGCAGGGAACGCAATCAGCCCCAGCATTTT. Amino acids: CASSLGRERNQPQHF.

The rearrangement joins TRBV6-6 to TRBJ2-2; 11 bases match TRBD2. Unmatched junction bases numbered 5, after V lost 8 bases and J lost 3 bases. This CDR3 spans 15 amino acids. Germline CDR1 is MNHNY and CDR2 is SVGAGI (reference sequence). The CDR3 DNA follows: TGTGCCAGCGGAACTAGCGGGGGTTACACCGGGGAGCTGTTTTTT. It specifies CASGTSGGYTGELFF.

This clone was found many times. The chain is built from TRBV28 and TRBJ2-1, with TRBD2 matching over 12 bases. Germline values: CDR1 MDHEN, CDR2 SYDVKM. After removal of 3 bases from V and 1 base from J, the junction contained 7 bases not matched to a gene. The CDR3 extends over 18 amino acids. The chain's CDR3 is CASSFVLAGGNSYNEQFF. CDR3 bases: TGTGCCAGCAGTTTTGTACTAGCGGGGGGTAATTCCTACAATGAGCAGTTCTTC.